This T cell receptor beta chain was sequenced for a study of Graves' ophthalmopathy and Graves' hyperthyroidism. Whole-study results and caveats: The 13-signature model separated ophthalmopathy from stable hyperthyroidism at roughly 88% sensitivity and roughly 83% specificity.

Germline V gene sequence: CDR1 MNHNS, CDR2 SASEGT. This CDR3 has 13 amino acids. V gave up 6 bases and J gave up 2 bases, with 11 bases separating them. This clonotype appeared many times. Antigen: not known. Amplification of the TCR beta CDR3 regions used RNA transcripts (as template). Investigators did first-round RT-PCR with HTBI primers, then second-round multiplex PCR. TCRdb independently ran MiXCR on the multiplex PCR reads; one entry per CDR3 protein. The sample lists approximately 480,000 distinct CDR3 sequences; 13% to 15% were seen once. Excluded: other autoimmune disease, uncontrolled infection, pregnancy or lactation.

The V call is TRBV6-1, the J call TRBJ2-7, with D possibly being TRBD2 (6 bases). The specimen sequenced was blood. The sequence was obtained from a woman aged 25 to 39 with Graves' ophthalmopathy. CDR3 loop: CASRGTSTYEQYF. Here the CDR3 DNA reads TGTGCCAGCAGAGGGACTTCAACCTACGAGCAGTACTTC.